The 8 T cell receptor beta chains below all came from one sample that was sequenced in a study of T cells in Graves' hyperthyroidism and ophthalmopathy. The TCR beta CDR3 regions underwent amplification using RNA transcripts as the source. A set of HTBI primers served as the primers for a first-round RT-PCR of the TCR CDR3. TCRdb analysed the multiplex PCR reads with MiXCR anew, one entry per CDR3 protein. This table holds about 350,000 distinct CDR3 sequences, roughly 15% found once. Sequencing input: blood. The receptor set was obtained from a woman aged 55-70 years with Graves' ophthalmopathy.

This clonotype came up many times. The chain carries TRBV19 and TRBJ2-3; 8 bases match TRBD2. With 1 base clipped from V and 1 base from J, the junction kept 7 bases outside the gene matches. The CDR3 consists of 17 residues. Germline CDR1 is LNHDA and CDR2 is SQIVND (reference sequence). The DNA of the CDR3 is TGTGCCAGTAGTATAGTAACGGCTAGCGGGCGCACAGATACGCAGTATTTT. Translating gives CASSIVTASGRTDTQYF. Based on the CDR3 plus reference TRBV19 and TRBJ2-3, the full variable domain is DGGITQSPKYLFRKEGQNVTLSCEQNLNHDAMYWYRQDPGQGLRLIYYSQIVNDFQKGDIAEGYSVSREKKESFPLTVTSAQKNPTAFYLCASSIVTASGRTDTQYFGPGTRLTVL.

V and J are TRBV9 and TRBJ1-2; 9 positions match TRBD1. Germline CDR1 and CDR2: SGDLS and YYNGEE. J was trimmed by 4 bases and V by 6 bases; bases with no gene match: 10. CDR3 length: 15 amino acids. The CDR3 nucleotides are TGTGCCAGCACCCCCACAGGGGGCCCAGGCTATGGCTACACCTTC. It specifies CASTPTGGPGYGYTF.

This clonotype was picked up many times. The J gene is TRBJ2-7, the V gene TRBV18; D may be TRBD1 (6 bases). Germline CDR1 KGHSH, CDR2 LQKENI. The V gene lost 2 bases and the J gene lost 5 bases, with 25 bases spanning the gap. This CDR3 is 18 amino acids long. CDR3: CASSPAPQDSLYRDEQYF. The CDR3 DNA reads as TGTGCCAGCTCACCAGCTCCCCAGGACAGCCTATACCGCGACGAGCAGTACTTC.

The genes are TRBV6-6 and TRBJ1-2; D is unclear. Trimming took off 0 bases at V and 8 bases at J, with 16 bases between the two ends. CDR1 is MNHNY and CDR2 is SVGAGI in the germline V gene (reference sequence). This CDR3 contains 15 residues. The CDR3 protein is CASSYSRTVHLGYTF. CDR3 in DNA: TGTGCCAGCAGTTACTCAAGGACTGTACACCTCGGCTACACCTTC.

Many counts were recorded for this clonotype. The chain carries TRBV3-1 and TRBJ1-2; no clear D. Deletions cut 1 base from V and 4 bases from J, with 10 bases between. CDR1 and CDR2 from the germline V gene are LGHDT and YNNKEL (reference sequence). The CDR3 spans 14 residues. The CDR3 here is CASSQGMDPYGYTF. The CDR3 bases are TGTGCCAGCAGCCAAGGAATGGACCCCTATGGCTACACCTTC.

Many counts were recorded for this clonotype. The gene calls are TRBV7-2 and TRBJ2-3; D is ambiguous. The V and J ends lost 3 bases and 6 bases respectively, with 7 bases between them. Germline loops: CDR1 SGHTA, CDR2 FQGNSA. The CDR3 runs 12 residues. This chain's CDR3 is CASSFVFDTQYF. The CDR3 DNA is TGTGCCAGCAGCTTTGTGTTCGATACGCAGTATTTT.

This clonotype came up a few times. V and J are TRBV4-1 and TRBJ2-5; 7 bases map to TRBD2. J lost 4 bases, V lost 4 bases, and 12 bases had no gene match. CDR1 is MGHRA, CDR2 YSYEKL, per germline. CDR3 length equals 16 residues. The CDR3 DNA reads as TGCGCCAGCAGCCCACGAGCGGGAAGGGCCTTAGAGACCCAGTACTTC. Its translation is CASSPRAGRALETQYF.

This clonotype was observed many times. This chain connects TRBV6-2 or TRBV6-3 to TRBJ2-4, with 9 nucleotides matching TRBD2. Germline V gene sequence: CDR1 MNHEY, CDR2 SVGEGT. V shed 0 bases and J 12 bases; nucleotides not matched to a gene: 6. The CDR3 runs 14 residues. The CDR3 loop reads CASSYSVSGGAQYF. For the CDR3, the DNA is TGTGCCAGCAGTTACTCGGTTAGCGGGGGAGCTCAGTACTTC.